These 16 T cell receptor beta chains were all obtained from the same sample, sequenced in a study of cytomegalovirus exposure and HLA in healthy donors. 13 Jbeta primers and 60 Vbeta primers were used for the PCR. The protocol was immunoSEQ multiplex PCR, while the TCRdb copy is restricted to in-frame clones and leaves out a portion. In the table there are over 70,000 clones, more than 75% of which are singletons. Sample: PBMCs. These receptor sequences come from a man between 18 and 35 years old in good health and CMV-seronegative.

V usage is TRBV7-6 and J usage is TRBJ2-7, with a tentative D call TRBD2 (5 bases). This CDR3 contains 14 residues. V lost 4 bases, J lost 7 bases, and 17 bases lay in between. The V gene's germline CDR1 is SGHVS and CDR2 FNYEAQ. In DNA form, the CDR3 reads TGTGCCAGCAGCTCCTTGAGGGAACTGGGGGAGCAGTACTTC. This sequence encodes CASSSLRELGEQYF.

The V gene is TRBV5-1, the J gene TRBJ2-1, with 9 positions matching TRBD2. Germline V gene data show CDR1 as SGHRS and CDR2 as YFSETQ. With 3 bases clipped from V and 7 bases from J, the junction kept 8 bases outside the gene matches. This CDR3 region has 15 residues. Written as DNA, the CDR3 is TGCGCCAGCAGCTCAACTAGCGGGTCACCTAATGAGCAGTTCTTC. It specifies CASSSTSGSPNEQFF.

This clone was seen only a few times. The chain recombines TRBV7-9 with TRBJ1-1, with TRBD1 as a possible D gene (5 bases). The V end was cut by 5 bases, the J end by 1 base, with 14 bases between. The CDR3 is 15 amino acids. Germline lookup yields CDR1 SEHNR and CDR2 FQNEAQ (reference sequence). DNA for the CDR3: TGTGCCAGCAGCCCTAACCTCGGGGGGAACACTGAAGCTTTCTTT. Protein product: CASSPNLGGNTEAFF. Supplemented by reference TRBV7-9 and TRBJ1-1, the full variable domain reads DTGVSQNPRHKITKRGQNVTFRCDPISEHNRLYWYRQTLGQGPEFLTYFQNEAQLEKSRLLSDRFSAERPKGSFSTLEIQRTEQGDSAMYLCASSPNLGGNTEAFFGQGTRLTVV.

This chain links TRBV6-5 with TRBJ2-3; 7 bases align to TRBD2. Per the germline V gene, CDR1 is MNHEY and CDR2 is SVGAGI. This CDR3 contains 16 residues. Trimming took 4 bases from V and 2 from J; bases not matched to a gene: 9. CDR3 nucleotides: TGTGCCAGCAGTTCCCTCACGGGGGGTTCCACAGATACGCAGTATTTT. Residues: CASSSLTGGSTDTQYF.

A few counts support this clone. The chain carries TRBV5-1 and TRBJ2-1, with D maybe TRBD1 (5 bases). The CDR3 loop spans 14 amino acids. Between the trimmed V and J ends, which lost 5 bases and 8 bases, there was a span of 17 bases. Germline V CDR1 and CDR2: SGHRS, YFSETQ. Here the CDR3 reads CASRVIGVVDEQFF. CDR3 nucleotides: TGCGCCAGCAGGGTTATAGGGGTGGTCGATGAGCAGTTCTTC.

This chain links TRBV19 with TRBJ2-1; maybe TRBD1 (5 bases). V was trimmed by 3 bases and J by 6 bases, leaving 9 bases between them. Germline CDR1 reads LNHDA; CDR2 reads SQIVND (reference sequence). The CDR3 runs 13 residues. The CDR3 coding sequence is TGTGCCAGTAGTATCACAGGATTCAATGAGCAGTTCTTC. Translation gives CASSITGFNEQFF.

The gene calls are TRBV20-1 and TRBJ1-1; D not resolved. The CDR3 is made up of 10 amino acids. With 7 bases removed from V and 11 bases from J, the gap between germline ends came to 14 bases. Germline values: CDR1 DFQATT, CDR2 SNEGSKA (reference sequence). In DNA form, the CDR3 reads TGCAGTGTCCCTGGAGTGGCGGCTTTCTTT. The encoded protein is CSVPGVAAFF.

V is TRBV27 and J is TRBJ1-1; D might be TRBD1 (5 bases). The CDR3 is made up of 19 amino acids. V shed 3 bases and J shed 8 bases, with 31 bases lying between them. Germline V gives CDR1 MNHEY, CDR2 SMNVEV (reference sequence). The CDR3: CASSFLKTGGRSAASEAFF. CDR3 DNA: TGTGCCAGCAGTTTTCTTAAGACGGGGGGGAGGTCGGCCGCTTCAGAAGCTTTCTTT.

The V and J genes are TRBV28 and TRBJ1-2; 9 bases map to TRBD1. J lost 7 bases, V lost 4 bases, and 10 bases had no gene match. This CDR3 comprises 15 residues. Germline values: CDR1 MDHEN, CDR2 SYDVKM. As DNA, the CDR3 is TGTGCCAGCAGTTCCTCCGGGACAGGGACGCTTGGCTACACCTTC. Its translation is CASSSSGTGTLGYTF.

The chain joins TRBV19 to TRBJ2-3, with D maybe TRBD2 (6 bases). This CDR3 is 15 amino acids long. The germline V gene has CDR1 LNHDA and CDR2 SQIVND (reference sequence). With 5 bases removed from V and 1 base from J, the gap between germline ends came to 13 bases. CDR3 amino acids: CASSLRGGGTDTQYF. The CDR3 DNA sequence: TGTGCCAGTAGTTTGCGGGGAGGCGGCACAGATACGCAGTATTTT.

The chain is built from TRBV29-1 and TRBJ2-1; tentatively, D is TRBD1 (6 bases). The CDR3 consists of 14 residues. Germline loops: CDR1 SQVTM, CDR2 ANQGSEA. Between the trimmed V and J ends, which lost 7 bases and 9 bases, there was a span of 22 bases. CDR3 sequence (DNA): TGCAGCGCGGCGGCGGGCGGACCAGGGGTTGAGCAGTTCTTC. Translating it yields CSAAAGGPGVEQFF.

This clone was recorded only once. The V call is TRBV9, the J call TRBJ2-1; 14 bases line up with TRBD2. Trimming at V came to 0 bases and at J to 9 bases, leaving 2 bases not matched to a gene. The CDR3 contains 15 residues. Germline V gene lookup returns CDR1 SGDLS and CDR2 YYNGEE. CDR3 DNA: TGTGCCAGCAGCGTAGGACTAGCGGGGGGGAGTGAGCAGTTCTTC. Translation: CASSVGLAGGSEQFF.

The CDR3 sequence: CASSPPKPDTQYF. For the CDR3, the DNA is TGTGCCAGCTCACCCCCCAAGCCAGATACGCAGTATTTT. The chain has TRBV18 and TRBJ2-3, with no clear D. This CDR3 is 13 amino acids long. CDR1 is KGHSH, CDR2 LQKENI, per germline. V was trimmed by 3 bases and J by 4 bases, leaving 8 bases between them.

This rearrangement joins TRBV7-9 to TRBJ2-5; D not resolved. Trimming removed 1 base at V and 5 bases at J, with 11 bases between. The CDR3 loop spans 14 amino acids. Germline CDR1 is SEHNR and CDR2 is FQNEAQ (reference sequence). The CDR3 sequence is CASSLGGLTETQYF. Written as DNA, the CDR3 is TGTGCCAGCAGCTTAGGTGGCCTCACCGAGACCCAGTACTTC. Combining the CDR3 with reference TRBV7-9 and TRBJ2-5 gives the whole variable domain DTGVSQNPRHKITKRGQNVTFRCDPISEHNRLYWYRQTLGQGPEFLTYFQNEAQLEKSRLLSDRFSAERPKGSFSTLEIQRTEQGDSAMYLCASSLGGLTETQYFGPGTRLLVL.

V and J are TRBV19 and TRBJ1-2; the D gene is possibly TRBD1 (6 bases). This CDR3 is 13 amino acids long. Germline values: CDR1 LNHDA, CDR2 SQIVND (reference sequence). Deletions cut 4 bases from V and 8 bases from J, with 14 bases between. The CDR3 spells CASSTNGQLGYTF. The CDR3 DNA is TGTGCCAGTAGTACTAACGGACAGTTAGGCTACACCTTC.

The J gene is TRBJ2-1, the V gene TRBV5-1, with TRBD2 identical over 7 bases. The V gene end was trimmed by 5 bases and the J gene end by 9 bases; junction bases not matched to a gene: 11. CDR1 and CDR2 from the germline V gene are SGHRS and YFSETQ. CDR3 length equals 14 residues. CDR3 region: CASRTVGGAVEQFF. CDR3 sequence (DNA): TGCGCCAGCAGGACGGTGGGAGGGGCGGTTGAGCAGTTCTTC.